Below, 19 T cell receptor beta chains from the same sample are listed, as sequenced in a study of neurological immune-mediated disorders. The time point: longitudinal time-point 3. Via MiXCR, TCRdb re-called the 5' RACE reads, giving one row per CDR3 protein. The sample includes 53,000 or so distinct CDR3 sequences, roughly 8.8% seen only once; the top ten take 1.9%. Sequenced sample: PBMCs. The receptors derive from a woman between 40 and 50 years old in good health.

This clonotype occurred many times. This sequence joins TRBV4-3 and TRBJ2-7, with D maybe TRBD2 (6 bases). Germline CDR1 LGHNA, CDR2 YSLEER. The V gene lost 0 bases and the J gene lost 6 bases, with 15 bases spanning the gap. The CDR3 contains 15 residues. CDR3 bases: TGCGCCAGCAGCCAAGAAAACGGGAGTGGCAGCGAGCAGTACTTC. Its translation: CASSQENGSGSEQYF.

This clonotype was seen at least ten times. The chain recombines TRBV2 with TRBJ1-1; D remains ambiguous. This CDR3 contains 14 residues. With 6 bases removed from V and 4 bases from J, the gap between germline ends came to 15 bases. Germline V lookup: CDR1 SNHLY, CDR2 FYNNEI. The CDR3 here is CASSAELEGTEAFF. CDR3 sequence (DNA): TGTGCCAGCAGCGCTGAACTGGAGGGCACTGAAGCTTTCTTT.

This clonotype was seen at least ten times. This rearrangement joins TRBV19 to TRBJ2-7; 10 bases align to TRBD1. V lost 9 bases and J lost 2; bases outside the gene matches: 7. The germline gives CDR1 LNHDA, CDR2 SQIVND (reference sequence). The CDR3 is 14 amino acids. The CDR3 DNA is TGTGCCAGCCAATCCGGGACAGGGGCCTACGAGCAGTACTTC. As protein: CASQSGTGAYEQYF.

This clonotype was observed many times. The chain combines TRBV12-3 or TRBV12-4 with TRBJ2-7; 8 bases are a match to TRBD1. The trim removed 6 bases at V and 3 bases at J, leaving 10 bases unmatched. The CDR3 has 15 amino acids. CDR3 sequence: CASRGGGTGRYEQYF. In DNA, the CDR3 is TGTGCCAGCAGGGGCGGAGGGACAGGCCGCTACGAGCAGTACTTC.

This clonotype was counted at least ten times. This sequence joins TRBV7-2 and TRBJ2-5; 11 positions agree with TRBD2. After removal of 5 bases from V and 2 bases from J, the junction contained 7 bases not matched to a gene. This CDR3 is built from 16 residues. From germline, CDR1 is SGHTA and CDR2 FQGNSA. In nucleotides, the CDR3 is TGTGCCAGCAGCCCGGGACTAGCGGTTTCGCAAGAGACCCAGTACTTC. Residues: CASSPGLAVSQETQYF.

In its sample, this clonotype was seen many times. J is TRBJ2-1 and V is TRBV24-1; possibly TRBD2 for D (5 bases). CDR3 length equals 13 residues. Germline V CDR1 and CDR2: KGHDR, SFDVKD. The ends were cut back, 8 bases at V and 7 bases at J, with 14 bases in the middle. The DNA of the CDR3 is TGTGCCACCACCGGGAAAAATGAGAATGAGCAGTTCTTC. It codes for CATTGKNENEQFF.

This clonotype was detected many times. The rearrangement joins TRBV12-3 or TRBV12-4 to TRBJ2-5; D may be TRBD1 (5 bases). The length of the CDR3 is 11 residues. V was shortened by 6 bases and J by 3 bases, with 5 bases between the two germline ends. The CDR3: CASSREETQYF. For the CDR3, the DNA is TGTGCCAGCAGCAGGGAAGAGACCCAGTACTTC.

This clonotype was detected ten times or more. The chain links TRBV20-1 to TRBJ2-3; D ambiguous. Germline V gene lookup returns CDR1 DFQATT and CDR2 SNEGSKA (reference sequence). Deletions cut 5 bases from V and 4 bases from J, with 10 bases between. The CDR3 spans 12 residues. The CDR3 sequence is CSAPDRADTQYF. As DNA, the CDR3 is TGCAGTGCTCCCGACCGGGCAGATACGCAGTATTTT.

In its sample, this clonotype was seen many times. The V gene is TRBV6-2 or TRBV6-3, the J gene TRBJ1-5, with unresolved D. CDR1 is MNHEY, CDR2 SVGEGT, per germline. V dropped 7 bases and J dropped 0 bases, with 10 bases sitting between them. The CDR3 sequence is 14 residues long. The CDR3 DNA is TGTGCCAGCACCGGATATTATAGCAATCAGCCCCAGCATTTT. It encodes CASTGYYSNQPQHF.

To note about this clonotype: A junction end diverges from the germline sequence, so it may reflect a read error. The rearrangement joins TRBV7-8 to TRBJ2-7; perhaps TRBD2 as D (6 bases). The CDR3 loop spans 16 amino acids. Germline CDR1 SGHVS, CDR2 FQNEAQ. In DNA, the CDR3 is TGTGTCAGCAGCTTAGACGAACGGGAGATCGGCCGCGAGCAATACTTC. The encoded protein is CVSSLDEREIGREQYF.

This clonotype came up many times. V usage is TRBV6-2 or TRBV6-3 and J usage is TRBJ1-1; D not resolved. CDR3 size: 15 residues. V shed 6 bases and J shed 4 bases, with 18 bases lying between them. CDR1 and CDR2 from the germline V gene are MNHEY and SVGEGT. The CDR3 coding sequence is TGTGCCAGCAGCTACCCCGGGGTCCCGGCCACTGAAGCTTTCTTT. Translating gives CASSYPGVPATEAFF.

Concerning this clonotype itself: No DNA is shown, since the ends of the CDR3 on it are uncertain; the CDR3 is the one TCRdb lists. V is TRBV5-1 and J is TRBJ1-1; whether TRBD1, the table's D call, matches the DNA was not checked. The CDR3 has 19 residues if both end residues are counted. CDR1 is SGHRS and CDR2 is YFSETQ in the germline V gene. The chain's CDR3 is CASSFYICTGWNGGTEAFF.

This clonotype was recorded many times. The chain has TRBV7-2 and TRBJ2-7, with no clear D. CDR3 length: 12 amino acids. CDR1 and CDR2 from the germline V gene are SGHTA and FQGNSA. Trimming pared 3 bases from V and 6 bases from J, leaving 9 bases between. The DNA for the CDR3 is TGTGCCAGCAGCTTCATGTTGAGCGAGCAGTACTTC. The encoded protein is CASSFMLSEQYF.

This clonotype has ten or more counts. This chain links TRBV27 with TRBJ2-1, with TRBD1 matching 7 bases. Germline values: CDR1 MNHEY, CDR2 SMNVEV (reference sequence). Unmatched junction bases numbered 7, after V lost 4 bases and J lost 1 base. The CDR3 length is 16 residues. The chain's CDR3 is CASSSAGGSSYNEQFF. In nucleotides, the CDR3 is TGTGCCAGCAGTTCCGCAGGGGGTTCGTCCTACAATGAGCAGTTCTTC.

This chain uses TRBV7-9 with TRBJ2-7, with D possibly matching TRBD2 (5 bases). The CDR3 is 10 residues long. Trimming shortened V by 11 bases and J by 4 bases, and 9 bases separated the two germline ends. Per germline, CDR1 SEHNR and CDR2 FQNEAQ (reference sequence). The CDR3: CASGLYEQYF. CDR3 sequence (DNA): TGTGCCTCTGGACTTTACGAGCAGTACTTC. The complete variable domain, with remaining parts taken from reference TRBV7-9 and TRBJ2-7, reads DTGVSQNPRHKITKRGQNVTFRCDPISEHNRLYWYRQTLGQGPEFLTYFQNEAQLEKSRLLSDRFSAERPKGSFSTLEIQRTEQGDSAMYLCASGLYEQYFGPGTRLTVT.

The chain recombines TRBV19 with TRBJ2-4; no reliable D call. The V end lost 4 bases, the J end lost 3 bases, and 10 bases lay between the germline ends. The CDR3 is made up of 14 amino acids. Germline V gene sequence: CDR1 LNHDA, CDR2 SQIVND (reference sequence). CDR3 bases: TGTGCCAGTAGTAGTCGCTGGGTCAAAAACATTCAGTACTTC. Translating gives CASSSRWVKNIQYF.

The J gene is TRBJ2-5, the V gene TRBV27, with D tentatively TRBD2 (6 bases). Trimming took 2 bases from V and 5 from J, leaving 9 bases between them. Germline CDR1 is MNHEY and CDR2 is SMNVEV (reference sequence). The CDR3 is 13 residues long. CDR3 DNA sequence: TGTGCCAGCAGTTTAATCAGCGGGGAGACCCAGTACTTC. It translates to CASSLISGETQYF.

This clonotype has ten or more counts. V usage is TRBV12-3 or TRBV12-4 and J usage is TRBJ2-4; 8 bases are shared with TRBD1. Losses at the gene ends were 4 bases for V and 4 bases for J; bases not matched to a gene: 6. CDR3 length equals 15 residues. The CDR3 region is CASSSLRQGKNIQYF. The CDR3 DNA reads TGTGCCAGCAGTTCCCTCAGACAGGGGAAAAACATTCAGTACTTC.

This chain uses TRBV3-1 with TRBJ2-3, with 7 positions matching TRBD2. J lost 5 bases, V lost 4 bases, and 6 bases had no gene match. Looked up from germline, CDR1 is LGHDT and CDR2 is YNNKEL (reference sequence). CDR3 length: 14 residues. The DNA for the CDR3 is TGTGCCAGCAGCCCCACGGGGAGGGGAGATACGCAGTATTTT. It yields the protein CASSPTGRGDTQYF.